This TCR beta chain appears in the sequencing data of a study of T-cell memory formation after mild COVID-19. About the study: TCR clusters were mostly donor specific. Whole-study findings and limits: Pre-infection memory showed some responding clones, and this suggested that cross-reactive memory joined. Largely, contracting CD4+ clones fell within CM and EM, and contracting CD8+ clones within EMRA.

Constant-segment primers served in 5'RACE that generated TCR alpha and TCR beta cDNA libraries bearing sample barcodes and UMIs. TCRdb reanalysed the 5' RACE reads using MiXCR and keeps one entry per CDR3 protein. The table lists about 410,000 distinct CDR3 sequences, about 25% of them singletons. This clonotype appeared a few times. Its cognate antigen is unknown. The CDR3 contains 17 residues. Trimming took 3 bases from V and 1 from J; bases not matched to a gene: 6. The sample consisted of PBMCs or a T cell subset sorted from them (not recorded which). The sequence was obtained from an adult woman who had mild COVID-19 (a few samples of this study predate the infection). Cell type and time point are not known. V and J are TRBV12-3 or TRBV12-4 and TRBJ2-5, with TRBD2 matching over 12 bases. CDR3 region: CASSFLAGGLVQETQYF. In nucleotides, the CDR3 is TGTGCCAGCAGTTTCCTAGCGGGGGGGCTTGTCCAAGAGACCCAGTACTTC.